This T cell receptor beta chain was sequenced for a study of blood T cell repertoires in COVID-19. As for the study in general: T cells, B-cell-depleted T cells, or PBMCs supplied cDNA or gDNA.

CDR1 is KGHSH, CDR2 LQKENI, per germline. The CDR3 has 16 residues. The V gene lost 2 bases and the J gene lost 8 bases, with 19 bases spanning the gap. This clone was picked up a small number of times. The table came from immunoSEQ multiplex PCR; TCRdb's copy has only in-frame clones and leaves some out. Of a few hundred thousand clones in the sample, roughly 84% were seen once. This receptor was obtained from a woman aged 18-29 years with acute or convalescent COVID-19. V and J are TRBV18 and TRBJ2-1; possibly TRBD2 for D (7 bases). The specimen sequenced was peripheral blood. CDR3 DNA sequence: TGTGCCAGCTCACCAGGTCCGGCCGGCGGGGGCCATGAGCAGTTCTTC. The encoded protein is CASSPGPAGGGHEQFF.